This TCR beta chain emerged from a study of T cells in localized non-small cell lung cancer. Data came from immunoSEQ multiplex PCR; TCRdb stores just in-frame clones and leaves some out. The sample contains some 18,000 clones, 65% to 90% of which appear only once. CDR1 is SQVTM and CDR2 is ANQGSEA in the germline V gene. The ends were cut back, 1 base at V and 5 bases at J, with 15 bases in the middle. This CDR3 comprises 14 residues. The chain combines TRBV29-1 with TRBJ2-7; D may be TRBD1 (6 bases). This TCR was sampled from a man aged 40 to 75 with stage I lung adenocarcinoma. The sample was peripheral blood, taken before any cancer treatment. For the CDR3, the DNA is TGCAGCGTTGAAGGTATGCAGGGGTTAAACGAGCAGTACTTC. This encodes CSVEGMQGLNEQYF.